The sequence of this T cell receptor (beta chain) was determined in a study of T cells in Graves' hyperthyroidism and ophthalmopathy. Using RNA transcripts as the source, TCR beta CDR3 regions were amplified. RT-PCR in the first round (using the HTBI primer set) targeted the TCR CDR3. Using its own MiXCR run on the multiplex PCR reads, TCRdb lists one record per CDR3 protein. The data hold roughly 300,000 distinct CDR3 sequences, with 15% to 20% observed a single time. Trimming removed 5 bases at V and 4 bases at J, with 17 bases between. Germline V CDR1 and CDR2: SGHAT, FQDESV (reference sequence). CDR3 length equals 15 residues. This clonotype was seen ten or more times.

The TCR comes from a woman aged 50 to 65 with Graves' hyperthyroidism. Sequenced sample: blood. The J gene is TRBJ1-1, the V gene TRBV11-1; D is perhaps TRBD1 (6 bases). CDR3 amino acids: CASSPLVGGGTEAFF. The CDR3 bases are TGTGCCAGCAGCCCCCTAGTTGGGGGCGGCACTGAAGCTTTCTTT.